This entry is about one TCR beta chain. Its specificity is not known. The germline gives CDR1 GTSNPN, CDR2 SVGIG (reference sequence). The CDR3 runs to 14 residues. V lost 4 bases and J 0 bases, leaving 9 bases between the germline ends. Treatment given: oral pan-JAK inhibitor, 5-10 mg twice daily. Cell sorting was applied to PBMCs, and CD4+ and CD8+ T cells were collected. This sample is drawn from a study of CD8+ T cells in alopecia areata. Extraction of RNA preceded its reverse transcription into cDNA, which served as the sequencing template. Using immunoSEQ multiplex PCR, the repertoire was profiled, and TCRdb retains in-frame clones only, with some absent. The repertoire holds approximately 200,000 clones, with about 60% as singletons. Study-wide points: Between patients, shared TCR sequences were less clear than in mice. This was possibly due in part to HLA diversity in the patient population. With just one nonresponder, it is still uncertain whether baseline CD8+ expansion relates to response. Relative to normal scalp, lesional scalp, especially alopecia totalis/universalis, showed higher clonality.

The receptor was isolated from a human donor with alopecia areata. The V gene is TRBV30, the J gene TRBJ1-4; a possible D gene is TRBD1 (5 bases). The starting material was CD4+ T cells sorted from blood, obtained at week 4, from a patient treated with tofacitinib. The CDR3 sequence is CAWMAGSTNEKLFF. CDR3 DNA sequence: TGTGCCTGGATGGCAGGGTCAACTAATGAAAAACTGTTTTTT. The full variable domain, in which reference TRBV30 and TRBJ1-4 provide the parts outside the CDR3, is SQTIHQWPATLVQPVGSPLSLECTVEGTSNPNLYWYRQAAGRGLQLLFYSVGIGQISSEVPQNLSASRPQDRQFILSSKKLLLSDSGFYLCAWMAGSTNEKLFFGSGTQLSVL.